A selection of T cell receptor beta chains follows, all from one sample in a study of T cells in Graves' hyperthyroidism and ophthalmopathy. TCRdb fed the multiplex PCR reads into MiXCR, producing one record per CDR3 protein. The table includes 500,000 to 600,000 distinct CDR3 sequences, around 45% detected once. The sample taken for sequencing was peripheral blood or thyroid tissue (not recorded which). Receptors originate from a woman aged 18-30 years with Graves' hyperthyroidism. Each CDR3 is given with its conserved first and last residue. The D gene is left open where the match is weak. Size values are once, few and many counts, or a class for expanded clones, and some rows have none.

J: TRBJ2-2
D: .
size: once
V: TRBV6-5
CDR3: CASTPASGELFF
DNA: TGTGCCAGCACCCCAGCCTCTGGGGAGCTGTTTTTT

J: TRBJ1-5
D: .
size: many
V: TRBV5-1
CDR3: CASSLGPGNQPQHF
DNA: TGCGCCAGCAGCTTGGGGCCAGGTAATCAGCCCCAGCATTTT

J: TRBJ2-1
D: .
size: few
V: TRBV7-2
CDR3: CASSKDLDEQFF
DNA: TGTGCCAGCAGCAAAGACTTGGATGAGCAGTTCTTC

J: TRBJ2-3
D: .
size: .
V: TRBV7-3
CDR3: CASSLWGPGEDTQYF
DNA: TGTGCCAGCAGCTTATGGGGCCCAGGGGAGGATACGCAGTATTTT

J: TRBJ2-2
D: .
size: many
V: TRBV19
CDR3: CASSIVSPTGELFF
DNA: TGTGCCAGTAGTATAGTTAGCCCGACCGGGGAGCTGTTTTTT

J: TRBJ1-2
D: .
size: many
V: TRBV29-1
CDR3: CSPGVDGYTF
DNA: TGCAGCCCAGGGGTGGACGGCTACACCTTC

J: TRBJ1-1
D: .
size: many
V: TRBV3-1
CDR3: CASSQRRAVYGAFF
DNA: TGTGCCAGCAGCCAAAGGAGGGCTGTCTATGGGGCTTTCTTT

J: TRBJ2-7
D: TRBD1
size: .
V: TRBV29-1
CDR3: CSVRQGWDEQYF
DNA: TGCAGCGTTAGACAGGGATGGGACGAGCAGTACTTC

J: TRBJ2-5
D: .
size: .
V: TRBV2
CDR3: CASSCSVGAQTQYF
DNA: TGTGCCAGCAGTTGCTCGGTAGGGGCCCAGACCCAGTACTTC

J: TRBJ1-1
D: .
size: .
V: TRBV7-2
CDR3: CASSQESSGNTEAFF
DNA: TGTGCCAGCAGCCAAGAGAGCTCTGGAAACACTGAAGCTTTCTTT

J: TRBJ2-5
D: TRBD2
size: many
V: TRBV5-8
CDR3: CASSSGTRETQYF
DNA: TGTGCCAGCAGCTCCGGGACTAGGGAGACCCAGTACTTC

J: TRBJ2-5
D: .
size: many
V: TRBV6-2/TRBV6-3
CDR3: CASRTGVQETQYF
DNA: TGTGCCAGCCGGACCGGGGTCCAAGAGACCCAGTACTTC

J: TRBJ2-1
D: TRBD2
size: .
V: TRBV24-1
CDR3: CATSRTSNEPFF
DNA: TGTGCCACCAGTCGGACTAGCAATGAGCCGTTCTTC

J: TRBJ2-3
D: .
size: .
V: TRBV15
CDR3: CATSRDAGTGTDTQYF
DNA: TGTGCCACCAGCAGAGATGCGGGGACGGGCACAGATACGCAGTATTTT

J: TRBJ1-4
D: .
size: .
V: TRBV29-1
CDR3: CSMWGTLSEKLVF
DNA: TGCAGCATGTGGGGGACACTATCCGAAAAACTGGTTTTT

J: TRBJ2-5
D: TRBD2
size: .
V: TRBV24-1
CDR3: CATSADGRDTTQYF
DNA: TGTGCCACCAGTGCCGACGGGAGGGACACGACCCAGTACTTC

J: TRBJ2-5
D: TRBD1
size: few
V: TRBV5-6
CDR3: CASSWGTGGPQETQYF
DNA: TGTGCCAGCAGCTGGGGGACAGGGGGCCCCCAAGAGACCCAGTACTTC

J: TRBJ1-2
D: .
size: many
V: TRBV7-2
CDR3: CASSRAVQDGRGYTF
DNA: TGTGCCAGCAGCCGAGCCGTACAGGACGGTAGGGGCTACACCTTC

J: TRBJ2-1
D: .
size: .
V: TRBV24-1
CDR3: CATSDSTRPYNEQFF
DNA: TGTGCCACCAGTGACTCCACGAGACCCTACAATGAGCAGTTCTTC

J: TRBJ1-6
D: TRBD1
size: .
V: TRBV12-3/TRBV12-4
CDR3: CASSKGATYNSPLHF
DNA: TGTGCCAGCAGCAAGGGGGCCACCTATAATTCACCCCTCCACTTT

J: TRBJ1-2
D: .
size: many
V: TRBV5-1
CDR3: CASRNDINYGYTF
DNA: TGCGCCAGCAGAAATGACATTAACTATGGCTACACCTTC

J: TRBJ1-1
D: .
size: many
V: TRBV7-2
CDR3: CASSFLPAEAFF
DNA: TGTGCCAGCAGCTTTCTACCCGCTGAAGCTTTCTTT

J: TRBJ2-2
D: TRBD2
size: .
V: TRBV7-2
CDR3: CASSLRVGGTSDTGELFF
DNA: TGTGCCAGCAGCTTACGGGTGGGAGGGACTAGCGACACCGGGGAGCTGTTTTTT

J: TRBJ1-5
D: .
size: .
V: TRBV29-1
CDR3: CSVPKGDTAYEHF
DNA: TGCAGCGTACCCAAGGGGGACACAGCCTACGAGCATTTT

J: TRBJ2-7
D: TRBD2
size: few
V: TRBV12-3/TRBV12-4
CDR3: CASSLSRTTSGRIGEQYF
DNA: TGTGCCAGCAGTTTATCCCGGACTACTAGCGGGAGGATAGGCGAGCAGTACTTC

J: TRBJ2-7
D: TRBD2
size: .
V: TRBV18
CDR3: CASSPPRLAFYEQYF
DNA: TGTGCCAGCTCACCACCGAGACTAGCGTTCTACGAGCAGTACTTC

J: TRBJ1-5
D: .
size: many
V: TRBV12-3/TRBV12-4
CDR3: CASSLGGLHQPQHF
DNA: TGTGCCAGCAGTTTAGGGGGTCTTCATCAGCCCCAGCATTTT

J: TRBJ2-5
D: TRBD2
size: many
V: TRBV20-1
CDR3: CSARDLAGAAGGQYF
DNA: TGCAGTGCTAGAGACCTAGCGGGAGCTGCAGGGGGCCAGTACTTC

J: TRBJ1-4
D: .
size: .
V: TRBV12-3/TRBV12-4
CDR3: CASSSGVGEKLFF
DNA: TGTGCCAGCAGTTCAGGGGTTGGCGAAAAACTGTTTTTT

J: TRBJ2-7
D: TRBD2
size: many
V: TRBV4-1
CDR3: CASSQGLASWASEQYF
DNA: TGCGCCAGCAGCCAAGGACTAGCCTCATGGGCGTCCGAGCAGTACTTC

J: TRBJ2-7
D: .
size: many
V: TRBV4-2
CDR3: CASTAQGSGSYEQYF
DNA: TGTGCCAGCACCGCGCAGGGTTCTGGCTCCTACGAGCAGTACTTC

J: TRBJ2-5
D: TRBD2
size: .
V: TRBV20-1
CDR3: CSAPRVQRESGETQYF
DNA: TGCAGTGCCCCGCGGGTTCAGCGGGAGAGCGGGGAGACCCAGTACTTC

J: TRBJ1-2
D: .
size: many
V: TRBV7-3
CDR3: CASSLNGGLGYTF
DNA: TGTGCCAGCAGCTTAAACGGGGGGCTTGGCTACACCTTC

J: TRBJ2-5
D: .
size: .
V: TRBV2
CDR3: CASSVGGPLEPQYF
DNA: TGTGCCAGCAGCGTTGGGGGCCCCTTGGAACCCCAGTACTTC

J: TRBJ2-1
D: TRBD2
size: .
V: TRBV20-1
CDR3: CSARTSGNYNEQFF
DNA: TGCAGTGCAAGAACTAGCGGGAACTACAATGAGCAGTTCTTC

J: TRBJ1-4
D: .
size: many
V: TRBV20-1
CDR3: CSARDKVWEKLFF
DNA: TGCAGTGCTAGAGATAAAGTTTGGGAAAAACTGTTTTTT

J: TRBJ1-1
D: .
size: .
V: TRBV2
CDR3: CASSEGWGRGAFF
DNA: TGTGCCAGCAGTGAAGGGTGGGGGAGGGGAGCTTTCTTT

J: TRBJ2-7
D: .
size: .
V: TRBV24-1
CDR3: CATSDATGLYEQYF
DNA: TGTGCCACCAGTGATGCGACTGGATTGTACGAGCAGTACTTC

J: TRBJ1-2
D: .
size: many
V: TRBV20-1
CDR3: CSARDWQGNYGYTF
DNA: TGCAGTGCTAGAGATTGGCAGGGGAACTATGGCTACACCTTC

J: TRBJ1-1
D: .
size: many
V: TRBV4-2
CDR3: CASSQVSSPEAFF
DNA: TGTGCCAGCAGCCAAGTGAGTAGCCCTGAAGCTTTCTTT